The clone carrying this TCR beta chain was detected only a few times. Antigen unknown. TCRdb fed the 5' RACE reads into MiXCR, producing one record per CDR3 protein. The sample lists about 270,000 distinct CDR3 sequences, 15% to 20% occurring once. V gave up 6 bases and J gave up 2 bases; unmatched junction bases: 9. CDR1 and CDR2 (germline): MNHEY, SVGAGI. There are 16 residues in the CDR3. The source of the sample is a study of T-cell memory formation after mild COVID-19. Study-wide results and limits: Mainly CM and EM harbored the contracting CD4+ clones; mainly EMRA harbored the CD8+ ones.

The chain is built from TRBV6-5 and TRBJ2-3, with 9 bases fitting TRBD2. The sample comprised PBMCs or a T cell subset sorted from them (not recorded which). This receptor was obtained from a man aged 18 to 29 who had mild COVID-19 (a few samples of this study predate the infection). Cell type and time point are not known. This chain's CDR3 is CASSRNSGGLTDTQYF. In nucleotides, the CDR3 is TGTGCCAGCAGCAGAAACAGCGGGGGGCTCACAGATACGCAGTATTTT.